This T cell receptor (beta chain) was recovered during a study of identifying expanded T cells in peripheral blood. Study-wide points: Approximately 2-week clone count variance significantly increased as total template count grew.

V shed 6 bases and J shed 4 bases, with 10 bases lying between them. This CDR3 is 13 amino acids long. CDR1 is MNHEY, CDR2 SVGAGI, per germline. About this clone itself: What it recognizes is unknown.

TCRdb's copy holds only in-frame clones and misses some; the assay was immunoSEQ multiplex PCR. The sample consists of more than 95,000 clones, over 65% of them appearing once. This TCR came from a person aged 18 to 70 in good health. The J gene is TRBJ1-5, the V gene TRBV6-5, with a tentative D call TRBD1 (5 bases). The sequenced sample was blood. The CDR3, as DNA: TGTGCCAGCAGCCGACAGTTTAATCAGCCCCAGCATTTT. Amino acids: CASSRQFNQPQHF.